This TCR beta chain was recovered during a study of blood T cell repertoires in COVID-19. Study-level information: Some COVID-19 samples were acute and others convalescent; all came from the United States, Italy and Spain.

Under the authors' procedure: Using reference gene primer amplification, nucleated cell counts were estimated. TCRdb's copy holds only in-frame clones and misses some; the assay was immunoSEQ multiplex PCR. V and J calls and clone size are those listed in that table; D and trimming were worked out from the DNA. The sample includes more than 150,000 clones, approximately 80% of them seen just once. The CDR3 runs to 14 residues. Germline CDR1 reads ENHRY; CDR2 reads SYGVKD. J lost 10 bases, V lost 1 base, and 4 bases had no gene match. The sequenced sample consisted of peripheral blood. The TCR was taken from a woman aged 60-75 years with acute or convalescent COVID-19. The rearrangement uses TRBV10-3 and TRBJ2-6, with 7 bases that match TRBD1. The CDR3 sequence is CAISEYGDSNVLTF. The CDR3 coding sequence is TGTGCCATCAGTGAGTACGGGGACAGTAACGTCCTGACTTTC.